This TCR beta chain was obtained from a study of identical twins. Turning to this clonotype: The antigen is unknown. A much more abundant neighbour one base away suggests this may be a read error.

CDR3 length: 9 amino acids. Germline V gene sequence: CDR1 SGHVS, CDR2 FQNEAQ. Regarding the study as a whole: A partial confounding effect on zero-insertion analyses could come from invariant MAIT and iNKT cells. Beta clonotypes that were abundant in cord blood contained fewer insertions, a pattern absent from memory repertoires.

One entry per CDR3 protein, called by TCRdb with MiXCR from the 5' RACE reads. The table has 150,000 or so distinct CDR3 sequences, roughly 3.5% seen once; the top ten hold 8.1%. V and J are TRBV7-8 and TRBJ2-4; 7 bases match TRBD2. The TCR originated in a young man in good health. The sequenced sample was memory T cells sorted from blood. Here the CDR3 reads CSSSVREGF. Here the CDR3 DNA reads TGTTCCAGCAGCGTAAGGGAGGGGTTC.